This passage covers 23 T cell receptor beta chains from one sample sequenced in a study of identical twins. Via MiXCR, TCRdb re-called the 5' RACE reads, giving one row per CDR3 protein. The sample records 600,000 to 800,000 distinct CDR3 sequences, less than 25% being singletons. These sequences were also reported in another study, on T cells expressing NK-cell markers.

Input material: PBMCs. These receptors came from a woman aged 18-30 years in good health.

This rearrangement joins TRBV4-3 to TRBJ2-6; D gene uncertain. This CDR3 spans 14 amino acids. Looked up from germline, CDR1 is LGHNA and CDR2 is YSLEER. The V gene lost 2 bases and the J gene lost 1 base, with 3 bases spanning the gap. In nucleotides, the CDR3 is TGCGCCAGCAGCCAACAATCTGGGGCCAACGTCCTGACTTTC. Translated: CASSQQSGANVLTF.

The chain combines TRBV20-1 with TRBJ2-7, with D tentatively TRBD2 (6 bases). V was shortened by 2 bases and J by 3 bases, with 20 bases between the two germline ends. There are 16 residues in the CDR3. In germline, CDR1 is DFQATT, CDR2 SNEGSKA (reference sequence). CDR3 DNA: TGCAGTGCTAGACCCCGAGAGCGGGCCCTCCACTACGAGCAGTACTTC. Encoded protein: CSARPRERALHYEQYF.

CDR3 protein: CASSWVGQPQHF. As DNA, the CDR3 is TGTGCCAGCAGCTGGGTAGGTCAGCCCCAGCATTTT. This sequence joins TRBV12-3 or TRBV12-4 and TRBJ1-5; no clear D gene. CDR3 length: 12 amino acids. V was shortened by 6 bases and J by 6 bases, with 9 bases between the two germline ends.

The chain carries TRBV5-1 and TRBJ2-3, with 7 bases lining up with TRBD2. V was clipped by 4 bases and J by 6 bases; unmatched bases: 11. Germline CDR1 and CDR2: SGHRS and YFSETQ. The CDR3 runs to 15 residues. CDR3 amino acids: CASSLRTGGGDTQYF. As DNA, the CDR3 is TGCGCCAGCAGCCTCCGTACGGGGGGAGGGGATACGCAGTATTTT.

The chain couples TRBV20-1 to TRBJ1-1; a possible D gene is TRBD1 (6 bases). V lost 4 bases and J 11 bases, leaving 14 bases between the germline ends. The CDR3 is 11 amino acids. In germline, CDR1 is DFQATT, CDR2 SNEGSKA (reference sequence). This CDR3 is CSATGQREAFF. CDR3 in DNA: TGCAGTGCTACGGGACAACGTGAGGCTTTCTTT.

The chain carries TRBV6-1 and TRBJ2-1; 10 positions agree with TRBD2. Germline-derived CDR1 and CDR2 are MNHNS and SASEGT. The CDR3 has 16 amino acids. Germline trimming cut 8 bases from V and 7 bases from J; bases unmatched to any gene: 14. The chain's CDR3 is CASSSLSGRFRNEQFF. DNA for the CDR3: TGTGCCAGCTCCTCCCTTAGCGGGAGGTTTAGAAATGAGCAGTTCTTC.

This clonotype was seen only a few times. This chain uses TRBV23-1 with TRBJ1-4; no clear D. TRBV23-1 is an open reading frame, and its role is uncertain. The CDR3 has 14 residues. The V and J ends lost 2 bases and 13 bases respectively, with 17 bases between them. CDR3 residues: CASSQPPSVAGLFF. CDR3 DNA sequence: TGCGCCAGCAGTCAACCCCCCTCAGTCGCGGGACTGTTTTTT.

This clonotype occurred a few times. The chain couples TRBV4-1 to TRBJ2-3; D is unclear. Germline V lookup: CDR1 MGHRA, CDR2 YSYEKL. This CDR3 has 15 amino acids. The V end was cut by 2 bases, the J end by 0 bases, with 9 bases between. The chain's CDR3 is CASSQLGVSTDTQYF. In DNA form, the CDR3 reads TGCGCCAGCAGCCAACTTGGCGTGAGCACAGATACGCAGTATTTT.

In DNA form, the CDR3 reads TGTGCCAGCAGCCGGAGGACCTTCGGGCCAGATACGCAGTATTTT. Translation gives CASSRRTFGPDTQYF. The chain is built from TRBV5-6 and TRBJ2-3, with D perhaps matching TRBD2 (5 bases). V lost 4 bases, J lost 4 bases, and 16 bases lay in between. Germline V gene sequence: CDR1 SGHDT, CDR2 YYEEEE. The CDR3 has 15 residues.

The chain recombines TRBV29-1 with TRBJ2-7; D is ambiguous. This CDR3 contains 15 residues. Trimming shortened V by 0 bases and J by 0 bases, and 12 bases separated the two germline ends. CDR1 is SQVTM, CDR2 ANQGSEA, per germline. In nucleotides, the CDR3 is TGCAGCGTTGAAGATCGTCGGGTGGGCTCCTACGAGCAGTACTTC. Amino acid sequence: CSVEDRRVGSYEQYF.

This clonotype was observed a handful of times. The chain carries TRBV7-2 and TRBJ2-4; D unresolved. This CDR3 has 16 residues. CDR1 SGHTA and CDR2 FQGNSA come from the germline V gene. Trimming removed 5 bases from V and 0 bases from J, with 14 bases in between. The CDR3 DNA is TGTGCCAGCAGCCCTCCTACTGTACTAGCCAAAAACATTCAGTACTTC. It codes for CASSPPTVLAKNIQYF.

This clonotype appeared many times. The chain combines TRBV5-1 with TRBJ2-3; 9 bases are a match to TRBD2. The V segment lost 2 bases and the J segment 1 base; nucleotides outside the gene matches: 2. There are 15 residues in the CDR3. The germline CDR1 and CDR2 sequences are SGHRS and YFSETQ. CDR3 in DNA: TGCGCCAGCAGCTTTAGCGGGGGACGCACAGATACGCAGTATTTT. Protein sequence: CASSFSGGRTDTQYF.

This rearrangement joins TRBV20-1 to TRBJ2-5, with 9 nucleotides matching TRBD1. V was clipped by 6 bases and J by 2 bases; unmatched bases: 10. Germline V gene data show CDR1 as DFQATT and CDR2 as SNEGSKA (reference sequence). There are 15 residues in the CDR3. This chain's CDR3 is CSAEGGDRVQETQYF. The CDR3 nucleotides read TGCAGTGCCGAAGGAGGGGACAGGGTACAAGAGACCCAGTACTTC.

In its sample, this clonotype was seen a few times. This rearrangement joins TRBV15 to TRBJ2-3, with 12 bases fitting TRBD2. There are 17 residues in the CDR3. Germline V gene data show CDR1 as LNHNV and CDR2 as YYDKDF (reference sequence). V was clipped by 2 bases and J by 2 bases; unmatched bases: 5. CDR3: CATSRTWTSGATDTQYF. In DNA, the CDR3 is TGTGCCACCAGCAGAACCTGGACTAGCGGGGCCACAGATACGCAGTATTTT.

CDR3 in amino acids: CASSPTSGALREQFF. Written as DNA, the CDR3 is TGTGCCAGCAGCCCTACTAGCGGGGCTTTACGGGAGCAGTTCTTC. The genes are TRBV9 and TRBJ2-1; 10 positions agree with TRBD2. Germline-derived CDR1 and CDR2 are SGDLS and YYNGEE. This CDR3 is 15 amino acids long. V shed 4 bases, J shed 10 bases, and the junction held 11 bases outside the gene matches.

This clonotype was counted a few times. The gene calls are TRBV29-1 and TRBJ2-7, with TRBD1 identical over 7 bases. Germline loops: CDR1 SQVTM, CDR2 ANQGSEA. V lost 6 bases and J lost 8; bases outside the gene matches: 10. This CDR3 has 12 amino acids. The CDR3 region is CSVADTGEKQYF. CDR3 DNA: TGCAGCGTAGCCGATACAGGGGAGAAGCAGTACTTC.

The V gene is TRBV12-3 or TRBV12-4, the J gene TRBJ2-4; D call uncertain. The CDR3 is 14 amino acids. V dropped 7 bases and J dropped 6 bases, with 16 bases sitting between them. In DNA form, the CDR3 reads TGTGCCAGCACACTCCACAGCATCTCAAACATTCAGTACTTC. Encoded protein: CASTLHSISNIQYF.

This clonotype was observed at least ten times. The rearrangement uses TRBV12-3 or TRBV12-4 and TRBJ2-7, with 13 bases that match TRBD2. After removal of 4 bases from V and 5 bases from J, the junction contained 2 bases not matched to a gene. This CDR3 region has 14 residues. CDR3 bases: TGTGCCAGCAGTTCTGGACTAGCGGGAGACGAGCAGTACTTC. The encoded protein is CASSSGLAGDEQYF.

This sequence joins TRBV5-1 and TRBJ2-3; tentative D call: TRBD2 (6 bases). V was pared by 0 bases and J by 3 bases, with 11 bases between. Looked up from germline, CDR1 is SGHRS and CDR2 is YFSETQ. This CDR3 comprises 15 residues. CDR3 in amino acids: CASSLGLVHTDTQYF. The CDR3 region has the DNA TGCGCCAGCAGCTTGGGACTAGTCCATACAGATACGCAGTATTTT.

The chain combines TRBV6-5 with TRBJ2-5, with 9 bases fitting TRBD1. The CDR3 extends over 16 amino acids. Germline loops: CDR1 MNHEY, CDR2 SVGAGI. Trimming cost V 0 bases and J 4 bases; bases outside gene matches: 6. The CDR3 here is CASSYSPQGAGETQYF. CDR3 sequence (DNA): TGTGCCAGCAGTTACTCACCACAGGGGGCGGGAGAGACCCAGTACTTC.

Only a few counts were recorded for this clonotype. This sequence joins TRBV3-1 and TRBJ1-6, with TRBD1 identical over 11 bases. The CDR3 is 15 amino acids. Germline V gene lookup returns CDR1 LGHDT and CDR2 YNNKEL (reference sequence). J lost 10 bases, V lost 4 bases, and 6 bases had no gene match. CDR3 bases: TGTGCCAGCAGCCGGACAGGGGGCTTAGGCTCACCCCTCCACTTT. Amino acids: CASSRTGGLGSPLHF.

The chain is built from TRBV20-1 and TRBJ2-7, with D possibly TRBD1 on 6 matching bases. V lost 6 bases and J 2 bases, leaving 11 bases between the germline ends. The CDR3 is 12 residues long. Per the germline V gene, CDR1 is DFQATT and CDR2 is SNEGSKA (reference sequence). The CDR3 DNA is TGCAGTGCCCCGGACAGAACCTACGAGCAGTACTTC. It encodes CSAPDRTYEQYF.

This clonotype was picked up a small number of times. One end of the junction is discordant with germline, which a read error may explain. The chain carries TRBV3-1 and TRBJ1-4; D unclear. This CDR3 has 12 residues. Germline CDR1 is LGHDT and CDR2 is YNNKEL (reference sequence). In DNA, the CDR3 is TGTGCCAGCAGTCAAGGGAACGTTCAACTGTTTTTT. Translating gives CASSQGNVQLFF.